Below are 26 T cell receptor beta chains sequenced from a single sample in a study of human T cells and chemical hapten exposure. A single record per CDR3 protein comes from TCRdb applying MiXCR to the RACE reads. Of 82,000 or so distinct CDR3 sequences listed, 13% are singletons. Time point given: patch test 3, about 24 weeks after DPC sensitization. Treatment in this sample: therapeutic diphenylcyclopropenone sensitization with weekly scalp DPC. The material sequenced was whole blood, taken in connection with sensitization to the hapten diphenylcyclopropenone (DPC). The receptors were gathered from a woman aged 50 to 60 with alopecia areata. Some clones in this sample may be carry-over from other donors' samples.

In DNA, the CDR3 is TGCAGCGCCGGGACTTCCACCGGGGAGCTGTTTTTT. The encoded protein is CSAGTSTGELFF. The chain links TRBV29-1 to TRBJ2-2; tentative D call: TRBD2 (6 bases). The germline V and J ends were trimmed by 7 bases and 4 bases, with 10 bases remaining between them. Germline V lookup: CDR1 SQVTM, CDR2 ANQGSEA. The CDR3 runs 12 residues.

This clonotype showed up just a few times. The gene calls are TRBV3-1 and TRBJ2-2, with D possibly TRBD2 on 6 matching bases. The CDR3 loop spans 13 amino acids. V lost 8 bases to trimming and J lost 4 bases, with 11 bases between them. CDR1 is LGHDT, CDR2 YNNKEL, per germline (reference sequence). CDR3 nucleotides: TGTGCCAGCGCACTAGCATTCACCGGGGAGCTGTTTTTT. Translation: CASALAFTGELFF.

This clonotype was seen repeatedly, ten times or more. This rearrangement joins TRBV7-9 to TRBJ1-5; 7 nucleotides match TRBD1. This CDR3 spans 15 amino acids. With 5 bases clipped from V and 1 base from J, the junction kept 5 bases outside the gene matches. Germline CDR1 and CDR2: SEHNR and FQNEAQ (reference sequence). For the CDR3, the DNA is TGTGCCAGCAGCACTCAGGGGGAGAGCAATCAGCCCCAGCATTTT. It yields the protein CASSTQGESNQPQHF.

This clonotype was seen more than once but under ten times. The chain employs TRBV7-9 and TRBJ2-1, with D possibly being TRBD1 or TRBD2 (7 bases each). V was shortened by 5 bases and J by 4 bases, with 36 bases between the two germline ends. CDR3 length equals 22 residues. The V gene's germline CDR1 is SEHNR and CDR2 FQNEAQ (reference sequence). The CDR3 DNA reads as TGTGCCAGCAGCAGAGACCGCTCCGGGACAGAGATTTTAAGCGGGGTTTACAATGAGCAGTTCTTC. Translated: CASSRDRSGTEILSGVYNEQFF.

This chain uses TRBV20-1 with TRBJ2-2, with D perhaps matching TRBD2 (6 bases). Deletions cut 0 bases from V and 5 bases from J, with 16 bases between. In germline, CDR1 is DFQATT, CDR2 SNEGSKA (reference sequence). The CDR3 length is 16 residues. The CDR3 region is CSARDLGGAYTGELFF. The CDR3 DNA follows: TGCAGTGCTAGAGATCTCGGGGGAGCCTATACCGGGGAGCTGTTTTTT.

This clonotype was detected a few times. The rearrangement uses TRBV25-1 and TRBJ1-6; 9 bases are a match to TRBD1. Germline V gene sequence: CDR1 MGHDK, CDR2 SYGVNS. The length of the CDR3 is 14 residues. V gave up 5 bases and J gave up 9 bases; unmatched junction bases: 5. The CDR3 region is CASSPGTGTSPLHF. The CDR3 DNA sequence: TGTGCCAGCAGTCCCGGGACAGGGACTTCACCCCTCCACTTT.

This clonotype was observed once. The chain recombines TRBV28 with TRBJ2-7; D gene ambiguous. Per germline, CDR1 MDHEN and CDR2 SYDVKM. The CDR3 has 13 amino acids. The V and J ends lost 6 bases and 2 bases respectively, with 11 bases between them. CDR3 sequence (DNA): TGTGCCAGCAGCCTGGGGTCTCCCTACGAGCAGTACTTC. Translated: CASSLGSPYEQYF.

The rearrangement links TRBV11-1 to TRBJ2-3; 7 bases map to TRBD2. The CDR3 length is 15 residues. Germline CDR1 and CDR2: SGHAT and FQDESV (reference sequence). The ends lost 4 bases at V and 1 base at J; junction bases unmatched: 5. Written as DNA, the CDR3 is TGTGCCAGCAGCTACAGCGGGAAGGGCACAGATACGCAGTATTTT. It specifies CASSYSGKGTDTQYF.

The chain is built from TRBV15 and TRBJ2-1, with 9 nucleotides matching TRBD2. CDR3 length: 16 residues. J lost 9 bases, V lost 1 base, and 10 bases had no gene match. Per the germline V gene, CDR1 is LNHNV and CDR2 is YYDKDF (reference sequence). The CDR3 nucleotides read TGTGCCACCAGCAGAGGGGCTAGCGGGATTGGTGGTGAGCAGTTCTTC. It specifies CATSRGASGIGGEQFF.

In its sample, this clonotype was seen many times. The CDR3 spells CSANDYRGRPDTQYF. The CDR3 DNA follows: TGCAGTGCCAACGACTACAGGGGGCGCCCAGATACGCAGTATTTT. V is TRBV20-1 and J is TRBJ2-3; 9 nucleotides agree with TRBD1. The CDR3 has 15 residues. Trimming at V came to 6 bases and at J to 4 bases, leaving 11 bases not matched to a gene. Germline lookup yields CDR1 DFQATT and CDR2 SNEGSKA (reference sequence).

This rearrangement joins TRBV11-2 to TRBJ2-7; 7 nucleotides agree with TRBD2. The CDR3 covers 15 residues. V lost 1 base and J lost 2; bases outside the gene matches: 5. Germline V CDR1 and CDR2: SGHAT, FQNNGV. The CDR3 loop is CASSLGSSGAYEQYF. The CDR3 coding sequence is TGTGCCAGCAGCTTAGGGTCTAGCGGCGCCTACGAGCAGTACTTC. Full variable domain (outside the CDR3, taken from reference TRBV11-2 and TRBJ2-7): EAGVAQSPRYKIIEKRQSVAFWCNPISGHATLYWYQQILGQGPKLLIQFQNNGVVDDSQLPKDRFSAERLKGVDSTLKIQPAKLEDSAVYLCASSLGSSGAYEQYFGPGTRLTVT.

This clonotype was detected a few times. The chain recombines TRBV20-1 with TRBJ2-1, with a possible D match to TRBD2 (6 bases). The CDR3 runs 14 residues. Germline lookup yields CDR1 DFQATT and CDR2 SNEGSKA (reference sequence). Trimming left V 5 bases short and J 6 bases short, with 17 bases between. The CDR3 DNA sequence: TGCAGTGCTTTCCGGGGAGACGGGGGCAATGAGCAGTTCTTC. This encodes CSAFRGDGGNEQFF.

This clonotype was detected only a few times. The chain joins TRBV19 to TRBJ2-2; TRBD2 matches at 8 bases. This CDR3 region has 18 residues. Germline V gene lookup returns CDR1 LNHDA and CDR2 SQIVND (reference sequence). Trimming at V came to 2 bases and at J to 3 bases, leaving 11 bases not matched to a gene. The CDR3 here is CASSIQRLAGGYTGELFF. The CDR3 DNA reads TGTGCCAGTAGTATACAAAGGTTGGCGGGAGGTTACACCGGGGAGCTGTTTTTT.

This clonotype was seen repeatedly, ten times or more. The chain recombines TRBV6-2 or TRBV6-3 with TRBJ2-2, with D perhaps matching TRBD1 or TRBD2 (5 bases each). Trimming stripped 5 bases from V and 5 bases from J, with 15 bases between. Germline V gene lookup returns CDR1 MNHEY and CDR2 SVGEGT. CDR3 length: 15 amino acids. This CDR3 is CASSPPQGETGELFF. As DNA, the CDR3 is TGTGCCAGCAGTCCCCCCCAGGGAGAAACCGGGGAGCTGTTTTTT.

V and J are TRBV18 and TRBJ2-7, with D perhaps given as TRBD1 or TRBD2 (5 bases each). Germline CDR1 reads KGHSH; CDR2 reads LQKENI. The CDR3 consists of 14 residues. Trimming took off 5 bases at V and 3 bases at J, with 14 bases between the two ends. The CDR3 DNA sequence: TGTGCCAGCTCATCAACCGGGACCGACTACGAGCAGTACTTC. Translation gives CASSSTGTDYEQYF. The entire variable domain, with the rest obtained from reference TRBV18 and TRBJ2-7, is as follows: NAGVMQNPRHLVRRRGQEARLRCSPMKGHSHVYWYRQLPEEGLKFMVYLQKENIIDESGMPKERFSAEFPKEGPSILRIQQVVRGDSAAYFCASSSTGTDYEQYFGPGTRLTVT.

This clonotype was observed many times. V usage is TRBV7-2 and J usage is TRBJ2-1; D remains ambiguous. V lost 2 bases and J lost 7, with 9 bases in between. The length of the CDR3 is 13 residues. In germline, CDR1 is SGHTA, CDR2 FQGNSA. This CDR3 reads CASSLMASNEQFF. The CDR3 DNA sequence: TGTGCCAGCAGCTTAATGGCGTCTAATGAGCAGTTCTTC.

V and J are TRBV2 and TRBJ2-5; 7 bases map to TRBD1. The germline gives CDR1 SNHLY, CDR2 FYNNEI. The length of the CDR3 is 15 residues. The junction had 9 bases not matched to a gene; V was cut back by 6 bases and J by 2 bases. CDR3 loop: CASRGDRAGQETQYF. The CDR3 nucleotides read TGTGCCAGCAGAGGCGACAGGGCGGGTCAAGAGACCCAGTACTTC.

This sequence joins TRBV28 and TRBJ1-1, with D maybe TRBD1 (6 bases). Germline CDR1 reads MDHEN; CDR2 reads SYDVKM. V was trimmed by 6 bases and J by 1 base, leaving 9 bases between them. The length of the CDR3 is 13 residues. This CDR3 is CASRLGQNTEAFF. Here the CDR3 DNA reads TGTGCCAGCAGGCTGGGACAGAACACTGAAGCTTTCTTT.

At least ten counts were recorded for this clonotype. V and J are TRBV4-2 and TRBJ2-7; unclear D gene. CDR3 size: 19 residues. V was shortened by 0 bases and J by 1 base, with 22 bases between the two germline ends. Per germline, CDR1 LGHNA and CDR2 YNFKEQ. CDR3 sequence reads: CASSQDLTSRVDFSYEQYF. The CDR3, as DNA: TGTGCCAGCAGCCAAGATTTAACTTCGCGAGTAGACTTTTCCTACGAGCAGTACTTC.

This clonotype was seen a handful of times. This chain uses TRBV5-1 with TRBJ1-1, with D possibly TRBD1 on 6 matching bases. Germline assignment: CDR1 SGHRS and CDR2 YFSETQ. Between the trimmed V and J ends, which lost 2 bases and 0 bases, there was a span of 14 bases. The CDR3 contains 16 residues. CDR3 sequence: CASSLGGFRLNTEAFF. The CDR3 region has the DNA TGCGCCAGCAGCTTAGGGGGATTCCGTTTGAACACTGAAGCTTTCTTT.

This clonotype was counted only a few times. This rearrangement joins TRBV27 to TRBJ2-7; D not resolved. Germline CDR1 and CDR2: MNHEY and SMNVEV (reference sequence). The CDR3 has 14 amino acids. V dropped 4 bases and J dropped 0 bases, with 10 bases sitting between them. DNA for the CDR3: TGTGCCAGCAGTTACGGATACGGCTCCTACGAGCAGTACTTC. Translating gives CASSYGYGSYEQYF.

This clonotype has just a few counts. This chain joins TRBV4-1 and TRBJ2-2; TRBD2 aligns across 8 bases. The germline gives CDR1 MGHRA, CDR2 YSYEKL. There are 18 residues in the CDR3. V lost 5 bases to trimming and J lost 0 bases; unmatched junction nucleotides: 11. In DNA, the CDR3 is TGCGCCAGCAGCTACAGGACTAGCCGTTTCGCGAACACCGGGGAGCTGTTTTTT. Amino acids: CASSYRTSRFANTGELFF.

The rearrangement uses TRBV5-4 and TRBJ1-1, with D tentatively TRBD1 (5 bases). Germline V gives CDR1 SGHNT, CDR2 YYREEE (reference sequence). Trimming took off 1 base at V and 2 bases at J, with 9 bases between the two ends. The CDR3 contains 14 residues. This chain's CDR3 is CASSLYGGNTEAFF. CDR3 coding DNA: TGTGCCAGCAGCTTGTATGGGGGAAACACTGAAGCTTTCTTT.

V is TRBV6-5 and J is TRBJ1-2; TRBD1 might be the D (6 bases). The CDR3 spans 14 residues. CDR1 and CDR2 from the germline V gene are MNHEY and SVGAGI. V was clipped by 6 bases and J by 0 bases, with 11 bases between them. The CDR3 DNA reads as TGTGCCAGCAGACGGGACAACACTAACTATGGCTACACCTTC. This codes for CASRRDNTNYGYTF.

This clonotype was detected ten times or more. The V call is TRBV11-1, the J call TRBJ2-1; TRBD2 matches at 9 bases. The trim removed 3 bases at V and 5 bases at J, leaving 5 bases unmatched. Germline CDR1 and CDR2: SGHAT and FQDESV (reference sequence). This CDR3 region has 15 residues. CDR3 sequence reads: CASSFGTSLDNEQFF. In nucleotides, the CDR3 is TGTGCCAGCAGCTTTGGGACTAGCCTCGACAATGAGCAGTTCTTC.

This clonotype was counted a few times. V usage is TRBV29-1 and J usage is TRBJ1-2; D gene ambiguous. Trimming cost V 4 bases and J 1 base, with 10 bases left between them. The germline V gene has CDR1 SQVTM and CDR2 ANQGSEA. The CDR3 spans 13 residues. The CDR3 here is CSVGEEGNYGYTF. In DNA form, the CDR3 reads TGCAGCGTTGGGGAAGAGGGTAACTATGGCTACACCTTC.